The sequence of this T cell receptor beta chain was determined in a study of T-cell reconstitution after alpha-beta-depleted transplantation in children. Whole-study results and caveats: Some patients showed high day-60 TCRbeta diversity, which derived from surviving recipient T cells and thymic progenitors. T-cell counts and diversity were attributed mostly to newly produced T cells one year after transplant. Several hundred expanded graft clones reportedly were the source of alpha-beta T cells about two months after transplant.

In germline, CDR1 is KGHSH, CDR2 LQKENI. The CDR3 sequence is 16 residues long. Trimming removed 4 bases at V and 2 bases at J, with 17 bases between. Unique molecular identifiers were built into the TCRbeta library. TCRdb redid the calling of the PCR reads with MiXCR, one entry per CDR3 protein. The table lists a few hundred thousand distinct CDR3 sequences, about a quarter of them singletons. Notes on this clonotype: As yet, its antigen is unknown.

The chain is built from TRBV18 and TRBJ2-5; D perhaps matches TRBD2 (6 bases). The receptor's source is a male patient aged 10 to 17 who had a stem cell transplant for acute lymphoblastic leukemia, so the T cells may come from the graft donor. Sequencing was performed on PBMCs, mostly from graft donor cells, taken 180 days after TCRalphabeta/CD19-depleted stem cell transplant. The CDR3 DNA follows: TGTGCCAGCTCACGGAGGGTAGAAAGGAAGCAAGAGACCCAGTACTTC. Translated: CASSRRVERKQETQYF.